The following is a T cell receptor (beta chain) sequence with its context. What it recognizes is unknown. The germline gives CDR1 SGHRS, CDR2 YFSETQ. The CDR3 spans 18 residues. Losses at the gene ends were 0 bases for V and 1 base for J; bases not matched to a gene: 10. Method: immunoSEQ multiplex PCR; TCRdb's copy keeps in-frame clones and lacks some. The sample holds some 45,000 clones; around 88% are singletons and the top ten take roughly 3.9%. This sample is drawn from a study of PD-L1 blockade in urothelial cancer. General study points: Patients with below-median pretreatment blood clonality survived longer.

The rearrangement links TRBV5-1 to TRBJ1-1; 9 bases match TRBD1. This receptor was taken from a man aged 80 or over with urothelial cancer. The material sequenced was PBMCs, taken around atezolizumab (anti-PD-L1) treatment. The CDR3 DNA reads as TGCGCCAGCAGCTTGGCCTTGGGGACAGGGAAAGAGAACACTGAAGCTTTCTTT. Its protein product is CASSLALGTGKENTEAFF.